This T cell receptor (beta chain) originates from a study of T cell repertoires in cytomegalovirus infection. This clonotype was picked up a small number of times. The antigen is unknown. Germline V lookup: CDR1 SQVTM, CDR2 ANQGSEA. V lost 7 bases and J lost 0, with 12 bases in between. CDR3 length: 13 residues. MiXCR, run by TCRdb on the reads, gives a single entry per CDR3 protein. The table records 290,000 or so distinct CDR3 sequences, approximately 8.9% of them present only once. The study's findings and limits: In two of eight donors, the top clonotype was HLA-C-restricted CMV-specific.

This clonotype was sampled from a human donor in good health (CMV status not recorded). Some clones in this sample may be carry-over from other donors' samples. Sequenced input: PBMCs. The gene calls are TRBV29-1 and TRBJ1-1; D may be TRBD1 (5 bases). Here the CDR3 DNA reads TGCAGCGCCTCAACAGGACTGAACACTGAAGCTTTCTTT. Translated, it gives CSASTGLNTEAFF.